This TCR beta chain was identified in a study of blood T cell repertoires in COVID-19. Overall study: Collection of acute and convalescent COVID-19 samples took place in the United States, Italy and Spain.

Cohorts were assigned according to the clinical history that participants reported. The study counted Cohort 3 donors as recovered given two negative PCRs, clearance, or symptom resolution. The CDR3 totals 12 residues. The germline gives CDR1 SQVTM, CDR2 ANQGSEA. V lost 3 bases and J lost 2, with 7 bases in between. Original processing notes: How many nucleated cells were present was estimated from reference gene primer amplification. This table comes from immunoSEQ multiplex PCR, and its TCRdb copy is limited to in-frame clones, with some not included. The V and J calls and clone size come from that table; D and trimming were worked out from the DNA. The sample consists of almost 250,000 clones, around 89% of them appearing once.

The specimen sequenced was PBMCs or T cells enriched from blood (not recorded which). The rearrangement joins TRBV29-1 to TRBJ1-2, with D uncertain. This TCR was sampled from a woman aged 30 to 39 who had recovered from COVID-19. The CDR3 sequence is CSVEYGNYGYTF. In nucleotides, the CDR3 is TGCAGCGTTGAGTACGGGAACTATGGCTACACCTTC.